One and the same sample provided the 12 T cell receptor beta chains below, sequenced in a study of blood T cell repertoires in COVID-19. Profiled with immunoSEQ multiplex PCR; TCRdb holds only in-frame clones, not every one. Of tens of thousands of clones listed, approximately 90% are singletons. The specimen sequenced was peripheral blood. The receptors were gathered from an older man with active COVID-19.

This chain connects TRBV7-2 to TRBJ1-4; D call uncertain. CDR3 length: 14 residues. Trimming removed 0 bases at V and 8 bases at J, with 10 bases between. Germline CDR1 and CDR2: SGHTA and FQGNSA. Here the CDR3 DNA reads TGTGCCAGCAGCTTAGCGCAGTCGGGGGAAAAACTGTTTTTT. Translated, it gives CASSLAQSGEKLFF.

The chain carries TRBV4-1 and TRBJ2-5; 10 bases map to TRBD2. This CDR3 region has 18 residues. J was trimmed by 4 bases and V by 1 base; bases with no gene match: 12. Germline lookup yields CDR1 MGHRA and CDR2 YSYEKL. CDR3 protein: CASSQVGSGRAVGETQYF. The CDR3 DNA is TGCGCCAGCAGCCAAGTTGGGAGCGGGAGGGCCGTCGGAGAGACCCAGTACTTC.

This clone occurred once. The V call is TRBV5-5, the J call TRBJ1-1, with D possibly TRBD1 on 6 matching bases. Germline V gene sequence: CDR1 SGHKS, CDR2 YYEKEE (reference sequence). The CDR3 sequence is 14 residues long. Trimming removed 4 bases from V and 1 base from J, with 11 bases in between. The CDR3 loop is CASSPGHGNTEAFF. The DNA of the CDR3 is TGTGCCAGCAGCCCGGGACACGGGAACACTGAAGCTTTCTTT.

The V and J genes are TRBV30 and TRBJ2-3; D is unclear. Germline V CDR1 and CDR2: GTSNPN, SVGIG (reference sequence). The CDR3 sequence is 13 residues long. Trimming stripped 1 base from V and 4 bases from J, with 9 bases between. The CDR3 DNA sequence: TGTGCCTGGAGTGCGGTCTCGCCAGATACGCAGTATTTT. Protein sequence: CAWSAVSPDTQYF.

This chain links TRBV6-2 or TRBV6-3 with TRBJ2-2; 11 nucleotides agree with TRBD1. The ends lost 0 bases at V and 5 bases at J; junction bases unmatched: 5. CDR3 size: 17 residues. In germline, CDR1 is MNHEY, CDR2 SVGEGT. The DNA of the CDR3 is TGTGCCAGCAGTTACTCAAGGACAGGGGGCTGGACCGGGGAGCTGTTTTTT. Protein: CASSYSRTGGWTGELFF.

The V call is TRBV12-2, the J call TRBJ2-1; no DNA check was done on the table's D call, TRBD2. TRBV12-2 is a pseudogene segment. The CDR3 contains 13 residues. In nucleotides, the CDR3 is TGTGCAAGTCGCCCCAGACTAGGGAATGAGCAGTTCTTC. This codes for CASRPRLGNEQFF.

The J gene is TRBJ2-1, the V gene TRBV4-3, with TRBD1 identical over 7 bases. CDR3 length equals 14 residues. V trimming: 5 bases; J trimming: 8 bases; junction bases outside the gene matches: 9. Looked up from germline, CDR1 is LGHNA and CDR2 is YSLEER. CDR3: CASSLQGPPDEQFF. DNA of the CDR3: TGCGCCAGCAGCTTACAGGGGCCTCCGGATGAGCAGTTCTTC.

The rearrangement uses TRBV28 and TRBJ2-1; 9 nucleotides match TRBD2. Per germline, CDR1 MDHEN and CDR2 SYDVKM. The CDR3 contains 15 residues. The ends lost 2 bases at V and 9 bases at J; junction bases unmatched: 8. CDR3 sequence (DNA): TGTGCCAGCAGTTTAGTGGCTAGCGGGAAGGTTGAGCAGTTCTTC. It specifies CASSLVASGKVEQFF.

The chain recombines TRBV28 with TRBJ2-3; possibly TRBD2 for D (6 bases). V lost 10 bases and J lost 6, with 17 bases in between. Germline V lookup: CDR1 MDHEN, CDR2 SYDVKM. The CDR3 sequence is 13 residues long. CDR3 in DNA: TGTGCCACCACACTAGGGAGGTGGGATACGCAGTATTTT. It encodes CATTLGRWDTQYF.

The V gene is TRBV3-1 (or the pseudogene TRBV3-2), the J gene TRBJ2-1; D is possibly TRBD2 (6 bases). Trimming removed 3 bases at V and 0 bases at J, with 9 bases between. The CDR3 covers 15 residues. Germline V gene lookup returns CDR1 LGHDT and CDR2 YNNKEL (reference sequence). The CDR3: CASSQRDSSYNEQFF. The CDR3 DNA is TGTGCCAGCAGCCAGAGGGACTCCTCCTACAATGAGCAGTTCTTC.

The rearrangement uses TRBV19 and TRBJ1-3; D call uncertain. V lost 7 bases, J lost 0 bases, and 16 bases lay in between. This CDR3 region has 16 residues. Germline CDR1 LNHDA, CDR2 SQIVND (reference sequence). The CDR3 DNA is TGTGCCAGTACTCCCCCGTGGGAGCGCTCTGGAAACACCATATATTTT. Translated: CASTPPWERSGNTIYF.

The chain recombines TRBV9 with TRBJ2-1, with D unclear. The CDR3 contains 14 residues. Per the germline V gene, CDR1 is SGDLS and CDR2 is YYNGEE. V lost 0 bases and J 4 bases, leaving 8 bases between the germline ends. The CDR3 sequence is CASSVGALYNEQFF. CDR3 sequence (DNA): TGTGCCAGCAGCGTAGGGGCACTTTACAATGAGCAGTTCTTC.